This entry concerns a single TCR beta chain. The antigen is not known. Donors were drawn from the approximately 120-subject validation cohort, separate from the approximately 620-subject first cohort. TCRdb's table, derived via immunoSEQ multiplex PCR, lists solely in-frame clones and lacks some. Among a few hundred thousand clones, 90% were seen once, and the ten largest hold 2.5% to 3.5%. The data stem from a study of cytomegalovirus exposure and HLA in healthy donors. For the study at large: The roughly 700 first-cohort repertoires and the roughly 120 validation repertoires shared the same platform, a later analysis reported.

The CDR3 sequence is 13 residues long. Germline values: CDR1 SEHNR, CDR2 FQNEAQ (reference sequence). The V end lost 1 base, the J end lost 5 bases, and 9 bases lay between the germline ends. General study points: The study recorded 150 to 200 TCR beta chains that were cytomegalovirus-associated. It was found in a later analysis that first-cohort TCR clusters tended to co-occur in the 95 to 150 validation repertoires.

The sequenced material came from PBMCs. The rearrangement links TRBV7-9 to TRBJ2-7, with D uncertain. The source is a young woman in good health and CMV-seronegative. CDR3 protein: CASSLGGNDEQYF. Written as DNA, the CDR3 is TGTGCCAGCAGCTTAGGTGGGAACGACGAGCAGTACTTC.